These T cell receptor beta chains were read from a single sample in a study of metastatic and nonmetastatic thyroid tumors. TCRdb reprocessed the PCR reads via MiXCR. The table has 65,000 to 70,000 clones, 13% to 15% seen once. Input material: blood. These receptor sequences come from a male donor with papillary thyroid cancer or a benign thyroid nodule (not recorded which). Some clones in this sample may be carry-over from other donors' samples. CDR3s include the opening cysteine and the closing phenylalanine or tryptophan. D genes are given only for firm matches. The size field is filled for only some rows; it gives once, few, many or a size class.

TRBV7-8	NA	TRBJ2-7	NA	CANSLESSYEQYF	TGTGCCAACAGCTTAGAAAGCTCCTACGAGCAGTACTTC
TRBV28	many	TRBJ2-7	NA	CASSFPGDSSNEQYF	TGTGCCAGCAGTTTCCCGGGGGACAGTTCCAACGAGCAGTACTTC
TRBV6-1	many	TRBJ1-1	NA	CASSVSPASNTEAFF	TGTGCCAGCAGTGTCTCCCCTGCCTCGAACACTGAAGCTTTCTTT
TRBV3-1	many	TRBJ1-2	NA	CASSLRGITNYGYTF	TGTGCCAGCAGCTTGAGGGGGATCACTAACTATGGCTACACCTTC
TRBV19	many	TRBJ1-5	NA	CASSIINQPQHF	TGTGCCAGTAGTATAATTAATCAGCCCCAGCATTTT
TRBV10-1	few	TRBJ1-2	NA	CANSESGVRGYTF	TGCGCCAACAGTGAGTCGGGGGTTCGGGGATACACCTTC
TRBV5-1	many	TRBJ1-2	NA	CASSPTFLGGGYTF	TGCGCCAGCAGCCCCACGTTTCTGGGGGGAGGCTACACCTTC
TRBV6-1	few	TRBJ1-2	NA	CASRSYRVEFYTF	TGTGCCAGCAGGTCCTACAGGGTTGAATTCTACACCTTC
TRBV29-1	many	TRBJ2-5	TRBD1	CSGGTGEETQYF	TGCAGCGGAGGAACAGGGGAAGAGACCCAGTACTTC
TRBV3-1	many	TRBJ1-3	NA	CASSQVAGNTIYF	TGTGCCAGCAGCCAGGTGGCTGGAAACACCATATATTTT
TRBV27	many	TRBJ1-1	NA	CASRSANTEAFF	TGTGCCAGCAGGTCGGCGAACACTGAAGCTTTCTTT
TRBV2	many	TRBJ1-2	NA	CASSKDLYGYTF	TGTGCCAGCAGTAAAGACCTCTATGGCTACACCTTC
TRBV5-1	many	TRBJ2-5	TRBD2	CASSGTSGRETQYF	TGCGCCAGCAGCGGGACTAGCGGGAGAGAGACCCAGTACTTC
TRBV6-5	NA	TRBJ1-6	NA	CASSSGRGDSPLHF	TGTGCCAGCAGTTCCGGGCGGGGAGATTCACCCCTCCACTTT
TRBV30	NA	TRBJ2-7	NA	CAWIVSDRGLVYEQYF	TGTGCCTGGATTGTATCCGACCGGGGGTTGGTCTACGAGCAGTACTTC
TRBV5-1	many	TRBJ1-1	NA	CASSRTVQLLDSPNTEAFF	TGCGCCAGCAGCCGAACCGTACAACTTCTGGACAGCCCGAACACTGAAGCTTTCTTT
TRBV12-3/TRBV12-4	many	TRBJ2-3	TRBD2	CASSRSGLSTDTQYF	TGTGCCAGCAGCCGTAGCGGGTTAAGCACAGATACGCAGTATTTT
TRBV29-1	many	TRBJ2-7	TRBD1	CSARGAGGYEQYF	TGCAGCGCCCGAGGGGCAGGGGGCTACGAGCAGTACTTC
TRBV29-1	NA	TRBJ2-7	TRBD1	CSVSLGTGAHEQYF	TGCAGCGTTAGTTTGGGTACAGGGGCCCACGAGCAGTACTTC
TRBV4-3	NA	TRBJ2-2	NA	CASSQDWRENTGGLFF	TGCGCCAGCAGCCAAGATTGGCGAGAGAACACCGGTGGGCTGTTTTTT
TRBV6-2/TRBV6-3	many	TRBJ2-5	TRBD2	CASSYGGTSGLMMETQYF	TGTGCCAGCAGTTACGGGGGGACTAGCGGTCTTATGATGGAGACCCAGTACTTC
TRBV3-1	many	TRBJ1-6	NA	CASSQSGAGSPLHF	TGTGCCAGCAGCCAATCCGGTGCCGGTTCACCCCTCCACTTT
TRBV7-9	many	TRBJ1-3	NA	CASSPAGNTIYF	TGTGCCAGCAGCCCGGCTGGAAACACCATATATTTT
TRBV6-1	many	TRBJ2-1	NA	CATSKTNNEQFF	TGTGCCACCTCAAAAACCAACAATGAGCAGTTCTTC
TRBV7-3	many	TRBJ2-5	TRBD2	CASSLTSSGSWETQYF	TGTGCCAGCAGCTTAACATCTAGCGGGAGTTGGGAGACCCAGTACTTC
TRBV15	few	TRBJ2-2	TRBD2	CATTLGGGTGELFF	TGTGCCACCACCCTTGGGGGGGGGACCGGGGAGCTGTTTTTT
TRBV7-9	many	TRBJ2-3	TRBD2	CASSRGLASSTDTQYF	TGTGCCAGCAGCCGAGGACTAGCGTCCAGCACAGATACGCAGTATTTT
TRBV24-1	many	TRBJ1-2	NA	CATSAGMGYGYTF	TGTGCCACCAGTGCGGGAATGGGTTATGGCTACACCTTC
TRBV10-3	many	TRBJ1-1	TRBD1	CAISTGTGMYGTEAFF	TGTGCCATCAGTACCGGGACAGGGATGTATGGCACTGAAGCTTTCTTT
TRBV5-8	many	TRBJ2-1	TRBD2	CASSMLPGLERAEQFF	TGTGCCAGCAGCATGCTACCGGGACTAGAGAGGGCTGAGCAGTTCTTC
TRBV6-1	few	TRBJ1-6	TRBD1	CAILTGGRKSPLHF	TGTGCCATTCTGACAGGGGGCAGGAAATCACCCCTCCACTTT
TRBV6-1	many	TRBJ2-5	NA	CASSDILTPPQETQYF	TGTGCCAGCAGTGACATCCTTACCCCCCCCCAAGAGACCCAGTACTTC
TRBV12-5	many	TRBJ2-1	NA	CASGWGSYNEQFF	TGTGCTAGTGGTTGGGGTAGCTACAATGAGCAGTTCTTC
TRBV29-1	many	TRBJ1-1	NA	CSVLNTEAFF	TGCAGCGTTCTTAACACTGAAGCTTTCTTT
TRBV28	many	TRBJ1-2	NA	CASSSRGLANYGYTF	TGTGCCAGCAGTTCACGGGGGCTAGCTAACTATGGCTACACCTTC
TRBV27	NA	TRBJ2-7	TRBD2	CASSQNPSGLHYEQYF	TGTGCCAGCAGTCAGAACCCTAGCGGGTTACACTACGAGCAGTACTTC
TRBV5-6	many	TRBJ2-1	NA	CASSPWIYNEQFF	TGTGCCAGCAGCCCCTGGATCTACAATGAGCAGTTCTTC
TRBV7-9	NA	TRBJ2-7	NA	CASSPAGYNYEQYF	TGTGCCAGCAGCCCTGCGGGATACAACTACGAGCAGTACTTC
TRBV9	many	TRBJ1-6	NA	CASSLGLPGYNSPLHF	TGTGCCAGCAGCCTTGGACTTCCAGGTTATAATTCACCCCTCCACTTT
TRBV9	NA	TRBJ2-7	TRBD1	CASSVEGQGDEQYF	TGTGCCAGCAGCGTAGAGGGACAGGGGGACGAGCAGTACTTC
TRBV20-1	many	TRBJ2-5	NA	CSARDGGSQSETQYF	TGCAGTGCTAGAGATGGGGGGAGCCAATCGGAGACCCAGTACTTC
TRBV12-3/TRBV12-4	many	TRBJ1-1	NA	CASSLRKGPEAFF	TGTGCCAGCAGTTTAAGGAAGGGGCCTGAAGCTTTCTTT
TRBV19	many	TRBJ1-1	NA	CASSGFEAFF	TGTGCCAGTAGCGGGTTTGAAGCTTTCTTT
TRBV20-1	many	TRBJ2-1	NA	CSASGGVNSYNEQFF	TGCAGTGCTAGTGGCGGGGTAAACTCCTACAATGAGCAGTTCTTC
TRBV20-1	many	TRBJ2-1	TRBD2	CSATSSGSVYNEQFF	TGCAGTGCCACGTCTAGCGGGAGCGTCTACAATGAGCAGTTCTTC
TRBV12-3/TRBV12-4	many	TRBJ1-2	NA	CASTLQREGGYTF	TGTGCCAGCACCCTTCAGCGGGAGGGTGGCTACACCTTC
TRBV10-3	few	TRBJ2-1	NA	CAISESLEPGRYNEQFF	TGTGCCATCAGTGAGTCGTTGGAGCCAGGTCGGTACAATGAGCAGTTCTTC
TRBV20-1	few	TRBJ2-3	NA	CSARVGAGRMDTQYF	TGCAGTGCTAGAGTTGGAGCGGGCCGAATGGATACGCAGTATTTT
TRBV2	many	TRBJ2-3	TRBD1	CASSKLRTGSDTQYF	TGTGCCAGCAGTAAACTTAGGACAGGGTCAGATACGCAGTATTTT
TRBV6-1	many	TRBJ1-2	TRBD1	CASSPSGQGAYGYTF	TGTGCCAGCAGTCCAAGCGGACAGGGAGCTTATGGCTACACCTTC
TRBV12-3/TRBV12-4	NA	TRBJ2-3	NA	CASSLGAPDTQYF	TGTGCCAGCAGTTTAGGGGCGCCAGATACGCAGTATTTT
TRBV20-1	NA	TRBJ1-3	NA	CSARDLRGPGNTIYF	TGCAGTGCTAGAGACCTCAGGGGACCTGGAAACACCATATATTTT
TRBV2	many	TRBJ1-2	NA	CASLNRELIYGYTF	TGTGCCAGCCTTAACAGGGAGCTTATCTATGGCTACACCTTC
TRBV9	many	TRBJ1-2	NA	CASSVDSDTNYGYTF	TGTGCCAGCAGCGTAGATTCGGATACTAACTATGGCTACACCTTC
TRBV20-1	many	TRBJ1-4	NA	CSATRRQQVPYEKLFF	TGCAGTGCCACGCGACGCCAACAGGTTCCTTATGAAAAACTGTTTTTT
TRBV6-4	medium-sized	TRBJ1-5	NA	CASSDRGNQPQHF	TGTGCCAGCAGTGACAGGGGCAATCAGCCCCAGCATTTT
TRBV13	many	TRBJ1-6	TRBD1	CASSSETGGRNSPLHF	TGTGCCAGCAGCTCCGAGACAGGGGGCAGGAATTCACCCCTCCACTTT